What follows are 24 T cell receptor beta chains derived from one specimen sequenced in a study of shared clonotypes between healthy human individuals. The assay was immunoSEQ multiplex PCR, and TCRdb's table has in-frame clones only and misses some. The data hold 2 million to 3 million clones, with roughly 93% observed a single time. Sequencing was done on a sample of naive CD4+ T cells from PBMCs. Subset: CD45RA+ positively selected. These receptors originate from a man aged 18 to 30 in good health. Some clones in this sample may be carry-over from other donors' samples.

The CDR3 nucleotides read TGTGCCAGCAGCGCAACTACAGGGGAGGAGACCCAGTACTTC. The encoded protein is CASSATTGEETQYF. The chain recombines TRBV9 with TRBJ2-5, with 7 bases matching TRBD1. The CDR3 has 14 amino acids. The V gene end was trimmed by 3 bases and the J gene end by 5 bases; junction bases not matched to a gene: 7. The germline CDR1 and CDR2 sequences are SGDLS and YYNGEE.

This clone has just one count. The chain is built from TRBV5-1 and TRBJ2-1; D unresolved. Deletions cut 7 bases from V and 3 bases from J, with 14 bases between. The germline gives CDR1 SGHRS, CDR2 YFSETQ. CDR3 length: 14 amino acids. CDR3: CASGLRVDYNEQFF. The CDR3 bases are TGCGCCAGCGGCCTTAGGGTAGACTACAATGAGCAGTTCTTC.

In this sample, this clone turned up a few times. Other DNA sequences in the same sample also yield this CDR3. The CDR3 loop is CASSYSRETEAFF. The CDR3, as DNA: TGTGCCAGCAGTTACTCTCGGGAGACTGAAGCTTTCTTT. The chain joins TRBV6-5 to TRBJ1-1; D is unresolved. Trimming removed 0 bases at V and 5 bases at J, with 7 bases between. This CDR3 comprises 13 residues. CDR1 is MNHEY, CDR2 SVGAGI, per germline.

This rearrangement joins TRBV9 to TRBJ2-7; 11 nucleotides match TRBD2. The CDR3 sequence is 14 residues long. V lost 0 bases and J lost 6; bases outside the gene matches: 2. Germline CDR1 reads SGDLS; CDR2 reads YYNGEE. In nucleotides, the CDR3 is TGTGCCAGCAGCGTAGTAGCGGGAGGGGGCGAGCAGTACTTC. Translation gives CASSVVAGGGEQYF.

The chain links TRBV29-1 to TRBJ2-5; a possible D gene is TRBD2 (6 bases). The CDR3 sequence is 13 residues long. CDR1 and CDR2 from the germline V gene are SQVTM and ANQGSEA. The ends were cut back, 5 bases at V and 5 bases at J, with 15 bases in the middle. The chain's CDR3 is CSVPLGGKETQYF. The CDR3 region has the DNA TGCAGCGTTCCATTGGGGGGAAAGGAGACCCAGTACTTC.

The CDR3 loop is CASSGGDRGTDTQYF. In DNA form, the CDR3 reads TGTGCCAGCAGTGGCGGGGACCGGGGCACAGATACGCAGTATTTT. V usage is TRBV28 and J usage is TRBJ2-3, with D tentatively TRBD2 (6 bases). The CDR3 is 15 residues long. V was pared by 5 bases and J by 1 base, with 13 bases between. Germline CDR1 is MDHEN and CDR2 is SYDVKM.

The rearrangement links TRBV5-1 to TRBJ2-1; 8 positions agree with TRBD2. Germline V CDR1 and CDR2: SGHRS, YFSETQ. The V and J ends lost 3 bases and 5 bases, in that order; junction bases with no gene match: 4. The CDR3 sequence is 14 residues long. CDR3 bases: TGCGCCAGCAGCTCGGGACTAGTTAACAATGAGCAGTTCTTC. It encodes CASSSGLVNNEQFF.

As for this clone: Other DNA sequences in the sample encode the same CDR3. The chain carries TRBV9 and TRBJ1-3; D is undetermined. V was shortened by 3 bases and J by 0 bases, with 7 bases between the two germline ends. Germline V lookup: CDR1 SGDLS, CDR2 YYNGEE. The CDR3 loop spans 14 amino acids. The CDR3 DNA is TGTGCCAGCAGCGGACAAAGCTCTGGAAACACCATATATTTT. Amino acid sequence: CASSGQSSGNTIYF.

V gene TRBV30 combines with J gene TRBJ2-3, with D unclear. CDR3 length equals 13 residues. Trimming took off 4 bases at V and 2 bases at J, with 10 bases between the two ends. Germline V gene data show CDR1 as GTSNPN and CDR2 as SVGIG (reference sequence). The CDR3 here is CAWTGGFTDTQYF. CDR3 coding DNA: TGTGCCTGGACAGGTGGTTTCACAGATACGCAGTATTTT.

This chain joins TRBV7-6 and TRBJ2-4; D is unclear. CDR3 length: 18 residues. Trimming shortened V by 1 base and J by 0 bases, and 16 bases separated the two germline ends. CDR1 and CDR2 (germline): SGHVS, FNYEAQ. The CDR3 DNA is TGTGCCAGCAGCTTAGGGCGCGGATACCCTTTAGCCAAAAACATTCAGTACTTC. Amino acids: CASSLGRGYPLAKNIQYF.

The chain uses TRBV6-1 and TRBJ2-3; a weak D match, TRBD2 (6 bases). Trimming cost V 6 bases and J 2 bases, with 9 bases left between them. Germline assignment: CDR1 MNHNS and CDR2 SASEGT. This CDR3 is built from 13 residues. The CDR3, as DNA: TGTGCCAGCAGAAGGGACTCCACAGATACGCAGTATTTT. It yields the protein CASRRDSTDTQYF.

The sample holds one count of this clone. As DNA, the CDR3 is TGTGCCAGCAGCCCGACCGGTCATCAGGGTACTGAAGCTTTCTTT. Translated: CASSPTGHQGTEAFF. The gene calls are TRBV7-2 and TRBJ1-1; a possible D gene is TRBD1 (5 bases). The CDR3 extends over 15 amino acids. The germline V and J ends were trimmed by 5 bases and 5 bases, with 18 bases remaining between them. The V gene's germline CDR1 is SGHTA and CDR2 FQGNSA.

The J gene is TRBJ2-7, the V gene TRBV18; 8 nucleotides match TRBD1. The CDR3 spans 16 residues. CDR1 is KGHSH and CDR2 is LQKENI in the germline V gene. The V and J ends lost 5 bases and 0 bases, in that order; junction bases with no gene match: 9. Here the CDR3 reads CASSEGWDRSSYEQYF. The CDR3 DNA sequence: TGTGCCAGCTCAGAAGGCTGGGACAGGAGCTCCTACGAGCAGTACTTC.

This clone has just a few counts. The J gene is TRBJ1-5, the V gene TRBV28; 9 bases line up with TRBD1. Trimming at V came to 4 bases and at J to 2 bases, leaving 6 bases not matched to a gene. Per the germline V gene, CDR1 is MDHEN and CDR2 is SYDVKM. CDR3 size: 16 residues. The CDR3 here is CASSSGTGRGNQPQHF. The CDR3 nucleotides are TGTGCCAGCAGTTCCGGGACAGGGAGGGGCAATCAGCCCCAGCATTTT.

This chain uses TRBV5-1 with TRBJ2-3; 9 nucleotides agree with TRBD2. The CDR3 is 16 amino acids. Germline V lookup: CDR1 SGHRS, CDR2 YFSETQ. Trimming removed 0 bases from V and 7 bases from J; junction bases left unmatched: 9. This chain's CDR3 is CASSLELREGQNTQYF. CDR3 bases: TGCGCCAGCAGCTTGGAGTTGCGGGAGGGCCAGAATACGCAGTATTTT. Supplemented by reference TRBV5-1 and TRBJ2-3, the full variable domain reads KAGVTQTPRYLIKTRGQQVTLSCSPISGHRSVSWYQQTPGQGLQFLFEYFSETQRNKGNFPGRFSGRQFSNSRSEMNVSTLELGDSALYLCASSLELREGQNTQYFGPGTRLTVL.

The chain couples TRBV11-1 to TRBJ2-2, with 9 bases aligning to TRBD1. The CDR3 runs to 17 residues. Per the germline V gene, CDR1 is SGHAT and CDR2 is FQDESV (reference sequence). V lost 0 bases and J lost 4; bases outside the gene matches: 6. The CDR3 bases are TGTGCCAGCAGCTTAGCACTACAGGGGGCGGGCACCGGGGAGCTGTTTTTT. Its protein is CASSLALQGAGTGELFF.

The chain combines TRBV18 with TRBJ2-1; weak D call: TRBD2 (6 bases). The CDR3 is made up of 13 amino acids. The germline V gene has CDR1 KGHSH and CDR2 LQKENI. The V end lost 9 bases, the J end lost 6 bases, and 15 bases lay between the germline ends. The CDR3, as DNA: TGTGCCAGTCTCCCGGGGGTCTCCAATGAGCAGTTCTTC. This encodes CASLPGVSNEQFF.

As regards this clone: The identical CDR3 is also encoded by other nucleotide sequences in the sample. V is TRBV4-1 and J is TRBJ2-1; D ambiguous. The germline V gene has CDR1 MGHRA and CDR2 YSYEKL. The CDR3 consists of 11 residues. V was trimmed by 2 bases and J by 4 bases, leaving 0 bases between them. Here the CDR3 DNA reads TGCGCCAGCAGCCAATACAATGAGCAGTTCTTC. Amino acid sequence: CASSQYNEQFF.

J is TRBJ2-3 and V is TRBV2; no definite D call. The CDR3 length is 14 residues. V was clipped by 7 bases and J by 1 base, with 12 bases between them. Germline V gene lookup returns CDR1 SNHLY and CDR2 FYNNEI. The CDR3 DNA reads as TGTGCCAGCAAAATGGGTCAGGGCACAGATACGCAGTATTTT. It translates to CASKMGQGTDTQYF. Full variable domain (missing parts from reference TRBV2 and TRBJ2-3): EPEVTQTPSHQVTQMGQEVILRCVPISNHLYFYWYRQILGQKVEFLVSFYNNEISEKSEIFDDQFSVERPDGSNFTLKIRSTKLEDSAMYFCASKMGQGTDTQYFGPGTRLTVL.

V usage is TRBV9 and J usage is TRBJ2-6; possible D gene TRBD1, 5 bases. Trimming pared 0 bases from V and 1 base from J, leaving 17 bases between. This CDR3 contains 19 residues. From germline, CDR1 is SGDLS and CDR2 YYNGEE. The CDR3 protein is CASSVEGRQGGSGANVLTF. The CDR3, as DNA: TGTGCCAGCAGCGTAGAGGGTCGGCAGGGTGGGTCTGGGGCCAACGTCCTGACTTTC.

V usage is TRBV2 and J usage is TRBJ1-1, with 8 bases aligning to TRBD1. The CDR3 extends over 14 amino acids. Trimming removed 4 bases from V and 1 base from J; junction bases left unmatched: 2. Per the germline V gene, CDR1 is SNHLY and CDR2 is FYNNEI. The CDR3 bases are TGTGCCAGCAGTGGGGACAGGCAGAACACTGAAGCTTTCTTT. Protein: CASSGDRQNTEAFF.

The chain uses TRBV9 and TRBJ2-2, with D uncertain. Germline CDR1 and CDR2: SGDLS and YYNGEE. This CDR3 is built from 21 residues. Trimming removed 3 bases from V and 1 base from J, with 28 bases in between. The CDR3 DNA reads as TGTGCCAGCAGCGAGACCCAGGCAGCTAGACCAAGTAGGATGAACACCGGGGAGCTGTTTTTT. This sequence encodes CASSETQAARPSRMNTGELFF.

The chain carries TRBV28 and TRBJ2-1, with D hard to call. The V gene lost 4 bases and the J gene lost 0 bases, with 13 bases spanning the gap. Looked up from germline, CDR1 is MDHEN and CDR2 is SYDVKM. The CDR3 is made up of 16 amino acids. CDR3 DNA sequence: TGTGCCAGCAGTTCACGGACGATCCGCTCCTACAATGAGCAGTTCTTC. This encodes CASSSRTIRSYNEQFF.

V is TRBV27 and J is TRBJ2-1; D is ambiguous. Per germline, CDR1 MNHEY and CDR2 SMNVEV (reference sequence). V was shortened by 6 bases and J by 12 bases, with 18 bases between the two germline ends. This CDR3 is 13 amino acids long. In nucleotides, the CDR3 is TGTGCCAGCAGCCGACGTGATGAACCTAGGCAGTTCTTC. This codes for CASSRRDEPRQFF.